The entry below describes one T cell receptor (beta chain). Its cognate antigen is unknown. Likely unrecorded immune exposures existed in these nominally healthy donors. This entry is derived from a study of cytomegalovirus exposure and HLA in healthy donors. Study-level results: In vitro, a few CMV-associated chains proved specific for CMV antigens. Researchers catalogued 164 TCR beta chains as cytomegalovirus-associated.

The CDR3 has 14 residues. Trimming took 2 bases from V and 3 from J, leaving 11 bases between them. Per the germline V gene, CDR1 is MDHEN and CDR2 is SYDVKM. A multiplex PCR was run with 60 Vbeta primers and 13 Jbeta primers. Produced via immunoSEQ multiplex PCR; TCRdb's table is partial and in-frame only. The sample totals about 55,000 clones; its top ten clones hold 8.9%. The gene calls are TRBV28 and TRBJ2-7; D is perhaps TRBD2 (6 bases). This receptor was identified in a man aged 45-65 years in good health and CMV-seropositive. The sample was PBMCs. CDR3: CASSLSSGSYEQYF. The CDR3, as DNA: TGTGCCAGCAGTTTAAGTAGCGGAAGCTACGAGCAGTACTTC.